The 21 T cell receptor beta chains reported below all come from one sample, sequenced in a study of blood T cell repertoires in COVID-19. Generated by immunoSEQ multiplex PCR, the TCRdb table keeps only in-frame clones and is missing some. The sample has 200,000 to 250,000 clones, around four fifths seen once. The sample was PBMCs or T cells enriched from blood (not recorded which). The receptor set was obtained from a man aged 35 to 55 who had recovered from COVID-19.

This chain connects TRBV2 to TRBJ2-1; 10 positions match TRBD2. The trim removed 8 bases at V and 10 bases at J, leaving 11 bases unmatched. Germline V lookup: CDR1 SNHLY, CDR2 FYNNEI. This CDR3 has 14 residues. CDR3 nucleotides: TGTGCCAGCGGGAGCGGGGGGGGGACCTGGGAGCAGTTCTTC. Translating it yields CASGSGGGTWEQFF.

This clone has a handful of counts. This chain links TRBV10-3 with TRBJ2-1, with 9 bases matching TRBD1. Germline values: CDR1 ENHRY, CDR2 SYGVKD. This CDR3 has 14 residues. Germline trimming cut 3 bases from V and 13 bases from J; bases unmatched to any gene: 10. The CDR3: CAISDRAGQGTQFF. For the CDR3, the DNA is TGTGCCATCAGTGACAGGGCTGGACAGGGGACCCAGTTCTTC.

This clone was counted a single time. The chain employs TRBV13 and TRBJ1-3, with 10 bases matching TRBD1. The CDR3 consists of 16 residues. With 5 bases clipped from V and 4 bases from J, the junction kept 8 bases outside the gene matches. Per germline, CDR1 PRHDT and CDR2 FYEKMQ (reference sequence). Here the CDR3 DNA reads TGTGCCAGCAGCGCTCGGGACAGGGGCTTCGGAAACACCATATATTTT. This translates into CASSARDRGFGNTIYF. Full variable domain (outside the CDR3, taken from reference TRBV13 and TRBJ1-3): AAGVIQSPRHLIKEKRETATLKCYPIPRHDTVYWYQQGPGQDPQFLISFYEKMQSDKGSIPDRFSAQQFSDYHSELNMSSLELGDSALYFCASSARDRGFGNTIYFGEGSWLTVV.

The rearrangement uses TRBV2 and TRBJ2-2; tentatively, D is TRBD2 (5 bases). Between the trimmed V and J ends, which lost 5 bases and 2 bases, there was a span of 12 bases. Germline V gene lookup returns CDR1 SNHLY and CDR2 FYNNEI. CDR3 length equals 15 residues. CDR3 coding DNA: TGTGCCAGCAGTTTTAAACCGGGAAACACCGGGGAGCTGTTTTTT. It specifies CASSFKPGNTGELFF. The variable domain in full, with the rest retrieved from reference TRBV2 and TRBJ2-2, is EPEVTQTPSHQVTQMGQEVILRCVPISNHLYFYWYRQILGQKVEFLVSFYNNEISEKSEIFDDQFSVERPDGSNFTLKIRSTKLEDSAMYFCASSFKPGNTGELFFGEGSRLTVL.

The genes are TRBV9 and TRBJ1-2, with a possible D match to TRBD1 (6 bases). Trimming stripped 0 bases from V and 6 bases from J, with 12 bases between. The CDR3 is made up of 14 amino acids. CDR1 is SGDLS, CDR2 YYNGEE, per germline. The CDR3 reads CASSVEGQWDGYTF. CDR3 DNA sequence: TGTGCCAGCAGCGTAGAGGGACAATGGGATGGCTACACCTTC.

V usage is TRBV21-1 and J usage is TRBJ1-2; the D call TRBD1 from the table was never checked on the DNA. TRBV21-1 constitutes a pseudogene. The length of the CDR3 is 13 residues. The CDR3 nucleotides read TGTGCCAGCAGCAGACAGGGTCCTGGTGGCTACACCTTC. Protein: CASSRQGPGGYTF.

The V and J genes are TRBV6-5 and TRBJ1-2, with 7 bases aligning to TRBD1. J gave up 6 bases and V 6 bases, and 10 bases lay outside the gene matches. The CDR3 is 14 residues long. Looked up from germline, CDR1 is MNHEY and CDR2 is SVGAGI. The CDR3 bases are TGTGCCAGCAGGCGGATAGACAGGGAGGATGGCTACACCTTC. As protein: CASRRIDREDGYTF.

CDR3 nucleotides: TGTGCCACCAGTGATTCAGGGCATCAGCCCCAGCATTTT. Translating it yields CATSDSGHQPQHF. The chain couples TRBV24-1 to TRBJ1-5, with TRBD1 as a possible D gene (5 bases). V was pared by 2 bases and J by 5 bases, with 6 bases between. This CDR3 is built from 13 residues. CDR1 and CDR2 from the germline V gene are KGHDR and SFDVKD.

V is TRBV15 and J is TRBJ1-5, with TRBD1 as a possible D gene (6 bases). V gave up 3 bases and J gave up 8 bases, with 17 bases separating them. The CDR3 totals 15 residues. Germline CDR1 reads LNHNV; CDR2 reads YYDKDF (reference sequence). Here the CDR3 reads CATSSLGGLGKPQHF. The CDR3 DNA reads as TGTGCCACCAGCAGTTTGGGGGGGCTCGGTAAGCCCCAGCATTTT.

This chain connects TRBV5-1 to TRBJ2-7; D possibly corresponds to TRBD2 (6 bases). V was pared by 4 bases and J by 6 bases, with 14 bases between. From germline, CDR1 is SGHRS and CDR2 YFSETQ. The CDR3 length is 13 residues. DNA of the CDR3: TGCGCCAGCAGCGAGACTAGTCTTCGCGAGCAGTACTTC. This translates into CASSETSLREQYF.

The chain links TRBV7-9 to TRBJ1-2; D might be TRBD1 (5 bases). This CDR3 has 13 residues. Trimming stripped 3 bases from V and 7 bases from J, with 12 bases between. Germline V gene sequence: CDR1 SEHNR, CDR2 FQNEAQ (reference sequence). CDR3 region: CASSFSREAGYTF. DNA for the CDR3: TGTGCCAGCAGCTTCTCCAGGGAGGCTGGCTACACCTTC.

This chain links TRBV12-5 with TRBJ1-1, with D hard to call. This CDR3 region has 13 residues. The germline CDR1 and CDR2 sequences are LGHNT and FRNRAP. Deletions cut 0 bases from V and 1 base from J, with 3 bases between. The CDR3 region is CASGLVQNTEAFF. For the CDR3, the DNA is TGTGCTAGTGGTTTGGTACAGAACACTGAAGCTTTCTTT.

The rearrangement joins TRBV19 to TRBJ1-3; D is unresolved. The V end lost 4 bases, the J end lost 0 bases, and 10 bases lay between the germline ends. There are 15 residues in the CDR3. Germline assignment: CDR1 LNHDA and CDR2 SQIVND (reference sequence). Written as DNA, the CDR3 is TGTGCCAGTAGTAATCGGCGGGACTCTGGAAACACCATATATTTT. Protein sequence: CASSNRRDSGNTIYF.

This clone was counted between two and nine times. The chain recombines TRBV5-6 with TRBJ2-3; maybe TRBD1 (6 bases). The CDR3 runs to 14 residues. Germline V gene sequence: CDR1 SGHDT, CDR2 YYEEEE. V dropped 2 bases and J dropped 4 bases, with 11 bases sitting between them. The CDR3 region has the DNA TGTGCCAGCAGCTTCATGGGGGCCTCAGATACGCAGTATTTT. This gives the protein CASSFMGASDTQYF.

In DNA, the CDR3 is TGTGCCAGCACCAGGGATCGGAACACCATATATTTT. As protein: CASTRDRNTIYF. The chain recombines TRBV2 with TRBJ1-3; D is possibly TRBD1 (5 bases). Trimming pared 7 bases from V and 7 bases from J, leaving 11 bases between. Germline values: CDR1 SNHLY, CDR2 FYNNEI. The CDR3 is made up of 12 amino acids. Combining the CDR3 with reference TRBV2 and TRBJ1-3 gives the whole variable domain EPEVTQTPSHQVTQMGQEVILRCVPISNHLYFYWYRQILGQKVEFLVSFYNNEISEKSEIFDDQFSVERPDGSNFTLKIRSTKLEDSAMYFCASTRDRNTIYFGEGSWLTVV.

The gene calls are TRBV18 and TRBJ2-7; 7 bases fit TRBD1. Germline CDR1 is KGHSH and CDR2 is LQKENI. The CDR3 extends over 16 amino acids. The junction had 8 bases not matched to a gene; V was cut back by 0 bases and J by 3 bases. CDR3 residues: CASSPPRQGLLYEQYF. CDR3 coding DNA: TGTGCCAGCTCACCACCGCGACAGGGCCTCCTCTACGAGCAGTACTTC.

V usage is TRBV6-7 and J usage is TRBJ2-2, with 8 bases matching TRBD2. TRBV6-7 is placed among ORFs of uncertain function. The CDR3 spans 17 residues. The junction had 7 bases not matched to a gene; V was cut back by 2 bases and J by 2 bases. The CDR3 reads CASSYQPGGRNTGELFF. The DNA for the CDR3 is TGTGCCAGCAGTTACCAACCGGGGGGGCGCAACACCGGGGAGCTGTTTTTT.

The chain is built from TRBV7-2 and TRBJ2-7, with 7 bases fitting TRBD1. The CDR3 has 16 residues. From germline, CDR1 is SGHTA and CDR2 FQGNSA. The J segment lost 1 base and the V segment lost 4 bases, leaving 10 bases of the junction unmatched. In DNA form, the CDR3 reads TGTGCCAGCAGCTCGAACCGGGACAGTCTTTCCTACGAGCAGTACTTC. It encodes CASSSNRDSLSYEQYF.

V gene TRBV5-1 combines with J gene TRBJ1-6; TRBD1 matches 9 bases. Germline V lookup: CDR1 SGHRS, CDR2 YFSETQ. This CDR3 contains 17 residues. The V gene end was trimmed by 3 bases and the J gene end by 0 bases; junction bases not matched to a gene: 4. CDR3 sequence: CASSSGTGSSYNSPLHF. The CDR3 region has the DNA TGCGCCAGCAGCTCCGGGACAGGGAGCTCCTATAATTCACCCCTCCACTTT.

The chain employs TRBV5-5 and TRBJ2-2; weak D call: TRBD1 (5 bases). CDR1 is SGHKS, CDR2 YYEKEE, per germline (reference sequence). This CDR3 region has 14 residues. V was shortened by 6 bases and J by 5 bases, with 14 bases between the two germline ends. The CDR3 DNA reads TGTGCCAGCACCCTGGGGCAGGTGACCGGGGAGCTGTTTTTT. It yields the protein CASTLGQVTGELFF.

The table lists this clone with many counts. V usage is TRBV5-1 and J usage is TRBJ2-7; tentatively, D is TRBD1 (6 bases). This CDR3 has 15 amino acids. V lost 0 bases and J lost 2, with 12 bases in between. Germline V lookup: CDR1 SGHRS, CDR2 YFSETQ. CDR3 sequence (DNA): TGCGCCAGCAGCTTGGCCGGACAGAGTACCTACGAGCAGTACTTC. Its translation is CASSLAGQSTYEQYF.